This passage covers 5 T cell receptor beta chains from one sample sequenced in a study of blood T cell repertoires in COVID-19 (dated by TCRdb to the early 2020s). Libraries came from the immunoSEQ multiplex PCR assay. TCRdb provides this immuneACCESS table in a form limited to in-frame rearrangements. Some clones are lacking; in checked studies, under half of them reflect an unresolved V gene, and why the rest are absent is not known. This sample lists just over 650,000 clones; approximately 90% were detected once. Of the sample, 0.2% to 0.3% falls within the top ten clones. The material sequenced was peripheral blood. These receptors all come from a woman aged 18-29 years with acute or convalescent COVID-19.

The CDR3 bases are TGTGCCATCAGTGATACCGGACTAGCGGGGATCAACACCGGGGAGCTGTTTTTT. Its translation is CAISDTGLAGINTGELFF. The chain couples TRBV10-3 to TRBJ2-2, with 12 positions matching TRBD2. The CDR3 runs to 18 residues. Germline V gives CDR1 ENHRY, CDR2 SYGVKD. V lost 3 bases to trimming and J lost 2 bases; unmatched junction nucleotides: 7.

V is TRBV12-5 and J is TRBJ2-3, with TRBD1 identical over 8 bases. CDR3 length equals 17 residues. V shed 0 bases and J 4 bases; nucleotides not matched to a gene: 9. Looked up from germline, CDR1 is LGHNT and CDR2 is FRNRAP. The CDR3 nucleotides read TGTGCTAGTGGTTTGGTCTCTGGGACAGGTGCAGCAGATACGCAGTATTTT. It is translated as CASGLVSGTGAADTQYF.

This sequence joins TRBV30 and TRBJ1-2; D is possibly TRBD1 (5 bases). Trimming cost V 5 bases and J 8 bases, with 15 bases left between them. This CDR3 is built from 12 residues. Germline-derived CDR1 and CDR2 are GTSNPN and SVGIG (reference sequence). The CDR3 sequence: CAWAGRTMGYTF. DNA for the CDR3: TGTGCCTGGGCGGGGCGGACTATGGGCTACACCTTC. The whole variable domain, filled in from reference TRBV30 and TRBJ1-2, reads SQTIHQWPATLVQPVGSPLSLECTVEGTSNPNLYWYRQAAGRGLQLLFYSVGIGQISSEVPQNLSASRPQDRQFILSSKKLLLSDSGFYLCAWAGRTMGYTFGSGTRLTVV.

The rearrangement uses TRBV6-5 and TRBJ2-7, with D perhaps matching TRBD2 (6 bases). CDR3 size: 12 residues. The V gene lost 6 bases and the J gene lost 6 bases, with 12 bases spanning the gap. CDR1 is MNHEY, CDR2 SVGAGI, per germline. The CDR3 DNA is TGTGCCAGCAGCCTATTGGGAGGCGAGCAGTACTTC. Its translation is CASSLLGGEQYF.

This chain uses TRBV19 with TRBJ2-7, with a weak D call TRBD1 (5 bases). This CDR3 region has 16 residues. Germline loops: CDR1 LNHDA, CDR2 SQIVND (reference sequence). The V and J ends lost 3 bases and 1 base respectively, with 16 bases between them. The DNA of the CDR3 is TGTGCCAGTAGTATCTCGGCCAGGGTGAGGTCCTACGAGCAGTACTTC. It codes for CASSISARVRSYEQYF.